The 21 T cell receptor beta chains presented below share a single source sample, sequenced in a study of blood T cell repertoires in COVID-19 (dated by TCRdb to the early 2020s). The library was generated by the immunoSEQ multiplex PCR assay. TCRdb took this table from immuneACCESS and kept in-frame rearrangements with V and J called. Such tables lack part of the clones; where checked against another copy, unresolved V genes explain under half of the gap, and the rest is unexplained. Here the sample has roughly 240,000 clones; roughly 82% occur a single time. The top ten clones comprise roughly 5.2% of the sample. The sequencing sample was made of peripheral blood. These receptors were obtained from a woman at least 80 years old with COVID-19, enrolled during active disease.

J is TRBJ2-3 and V is TRBV18, with 8 nucleotides matching TRBD1. V trimming: 6 bases; J trimming: 2 bases; junction bases outside the gene matches: 7. Looked up from germline, CDR1 is KGHSH and CDR2 is LQKENI. This CDR3 comprises 15 residues. Here the CDR3 DNA reads TGTGCCAGCTCCCTGTGGGGACAGGACACAGATACGCAGTATTTT. Its protein product is CASSLWGQDTDTQYF.

The V and J genes are TRBV11-2 and TRBJ2-1; 8 bases align to TRBD1. V trimming: 0 bases; J trimming: 4 bases; junction bases outside the gene matches: 5. Germline V gene data show CDR1 as SGHAT and CDR2 as FQNNGV. The CDR3 has 16 residues. CDR3 coding DNA: TGTGCCAGCAGCTTAGAGTCGACAGGGGCTTACAATGAGCAGTTCTTC. This sequence encodes CASSLESTGAYNEQFF.

V gene TRBV19 combines with J gene TRBJ1-1; D unresolved. Germline V gene data show CDR1 as LNHDA and CDR2 as SQIVND (reference sequence). V shed 4 bases and J shed 6 bases, with 18 bases lying between them. The CDR3 length is 15 residues. The DNA for the CDR3 is TGTGCCAGTAGTAGCCGGGATCCCATTTGGGCTGAAGCTTTCTTT. Protein sequence: CASSSRDPIWAEAFF.

The rearrangement uses TRBV27 and TRBJ1-2; D remains ambiguous. Trimming cost V 2 bases and J 6 bases, with 10 bases left between them. This CDR3 has 13 residues. Germline V CDR1 and CDR2: MNHEY, SMNVEV (reference sequence). CDR3 in amino acids: CASSLGGSNGYTF. As DNA, the CDR3 is TGTGCCAGCAGTTTAGGCGGTTCCAATGGCTACACCTTC.

The chain joins TRBV29-1 to TRBJ1-2; D remains unclear. Germline V gives CDR1 SQVTM, CDR2 ANQGSEA. V was shortened by 5 bases and J by 8 bases, with 9 bases between the two germline ends. The CDR3 extends over 10 amino acids. CDR3 sequence (DNA): TGCAGCGTTCTGACTAGCGGCTACACCTTC. It specifies CSVLTSGYTF.

In its sample, this clone was seen once. This chain uses TRBV5-8 with TRBJ1-5; D might be TRBD1 (5 bases). Germline V gives CDR1 SGHTS, CDR2 YDEGEE. The V gene lost 0 bases and the J gene lost 4 bases, with 11 bases spanning the gap. CDR3 length equals 15 residues. CDR3: CASSLGQGENQPQHF. DNA for the CDR3: TGTGCCAGCAGCTTGGGGCAGGGTGAAAATCAGCCCCAGCATTTT.

The chain recombines TRBV5-1 with TRBJ1-2; D not certain. CDR1 is SGHRS and CDR2 is YFSETQ in the germline V gene. Trimming shortened V by 0 bases and J by 8 bases, and 20 bases separated the two germline ends. This CDR3 region has 16 residues. CDR3 nucleotide sequence: TGCGCCAGCAGCTTGGAACTAAAAGGCCTCTCCGAGGGCTACACCTTC. Protein: CASSLELKGLSEGYTF.

The chain's CDR3 is CASSIDHRSYGYTF. Here the CDR3 DNA reads TGTGCCAGTAGTATAGACCACAGAAGCTATGGCTACACCTTC. This chain links TRBV19 with TRBJ1-2, with D hard to call. CDR3 length: 14 residues. Germline-derived CDR1 and CDR2 are LNHDA and SQIVND (reference sequence). Trimming pared 0 bases from V and 4 bases from J, leaving 9 bases between.

The rearrangement links TRBV5-6 to TRBJ1-5, with a possible D match to TRBD1 (5 bases). The CDR3 has 18 amino acids. Germline CDR1 and CDR2: SGHDT and YYEEEE. V shed 3 bases and J shed 4 bases, with 23 bases lying between them. CDR3 protein: CASSSVRFSPKGNQPQHF. The CDR3, as DNA: TGTGCCAGCAGCTCCGTTAGATTTAGCCCCAAGGGGAATCAGCCCCAGCATTTT. The entire variable domain, with the rest obtained from reference TRBV5-6 and TRBJ1-5, is as follows: DAGVTQSPTHLIKTRGQQVTLRCSPKSGHDTVSWYQQALGQGPQFIFQYYEEEERQRGNFPDRFSGHQFPNYSSELNVNALLLGDSALYLCASSSVRFSPKGNQPQHFGDGTRLSIL.

This clone turned up a few times. The V and J genes are TRBV3-1 (or the pseudogene TRBV3-2) and TRBJ1-2; tentative D call: TRBD1 (6 bases). The CDR3 runs 14 residues. Germline V CDR1 and CDR2: LGHDT, YNNKEL (reference sequence). Trimming removed 0 bases from V and 6 bases from J, with 11 bases in between. The DNA for the CDR3 is TGTGCCAGCAGCCAAGAGGGGGGGGCTGATGGCTACACCTTC. Protein sequence: CASSQEGGADGYTF.

The V call is TRBV2, the J call TRBJ1-1; D possibly corresponds to TRBD1 (5 bases). The V end lost 6 bases, the J end lost 11 bases, and 16 bases lay between the germline ends. This CDR3 spans 12 amino acids. The germline V gene encodes CDR1 SNHLY and CDR2 FYNNEI. The CDR3 sequence is CASRGEGSMAFF. Written as DNA, the CDR3 is TGTGCCAGCAGGGGGGAGGGCAGTATGGCTTTCTTT.

This chain connects TRBV18 to TRBJ1-1, with D perhaps TRBD1 (5 bases). The CDR3 totals 16 residues. V shed 1 base and J shed 4 bases, with 16 bases lying between them. CDR1 and CDR2 (germline): KGHSH, LQKENI. CDR3 loop: CASSPRYGGESTEAFF. The CDR3 DNA reads TGTGCCAGCTCACCACGATACGGAGGGGAGAGCACTGAAGCTTTCTTT.

The V gene is TRBV19, the J gene TRBJ1-5; D possibly corresponds to TRBD1 (5 bases). Germline V gene data show CDR1 as LNHDA and CDR2 as SQIVND (reference sequence). Trimming removed 6 bases from V and 0 bases from J, with 15 bases in between. CDR3 length: 16 amino acids. CDR3 nucleotide sequence: TGTGCCAGTAGCCCCGACCCGGGGGTTAGCAATCAGCCCCAGCATTTT. It yields the protein CASSPDPGVSNQPQHF.

This clone turned up a few times. The chain joins TRBV6-5 to TRBJ2-1; 14 nucleotides align to TRBD2. V shed 6 bases, J shed 8 bases, and the junction held 6 bases outside the gene matches. The V gene's germline CDR1 is MNHEY and CDR2 SVGAGI. CDR3 length equals 15 residues. The CDR3 loop is CASRMTSGGAYEQFF. The DNA of the CDR3 is TGTGCCAGCAGGATGACTAGCGGGGGGGCCTATGAGCAGTTCTTC.

The genes are TRBV5-6 and TRBJ2-3, with D perhaps TRBD1 (6 bases). Germline lookup yields CDR1 SGHDT and CDR2 YYEEEE. The CDR3 is made up of 15 amino acids. Trimming pared 5 bases from V and 1 base from J, leaving 14 bases between. The DNA for the CDR3 is TGTGCCAGCAGGGGGGCAGGGTTTGGCACAGATACGCAGTATTTT. Translated, it gives CASRGAGFGTDTQYF.

The CDR3 region has the DNA TGTGCCATCAGTGGCGGACAGGAGACCTACAATGAGCAGTTCTTC. Its protein product is CAISGGQETYNEQFF. This chain joins TRBV10-3 and TRBJ2-1; 7 bases match TRBD1. Germline CDR1 reads ENHRY; CDR2 reads SYGVKD. With 4 bases clipped from V and 2 bases from J, the junction kept 5 bases outside the gene matches. CDR3 length: 15 amino acids.

The gene calls are TRBV30 and TRBJ1-4, with D tentatively TRBD1 (6 bases). V was clipped by 0 bases and J by 6 bases, with 11 bases between them. The CDR3 contains 14 residues. The V gene's germline CDR1 is GTSNPN and CDR2 SVGIG (reference sequence). CDR3 DNA sequence: TGTGCCTGGAGTGTAAAACAGGGCCATGAAAAACTGTTTTTT. Translating it yields CAWSVKQGHEKLFF. Full variable domain (remainder filled in from reference TRBV30 and TRBJ1-4): SQTIHQWPATLVQPVGSPLSLECTVEGTSNPNLYWYRQAAGRGLQLLFYSVGIGQISSEVPQNLSASRPQDRQFILSSKKLLLSDSGFYLCAWSVKQGHEKLFFGSGTQLSVL.

The V call is TRBV7-8, the J call TRBJ2-1, with TRBD1 as a possible D gene (5 bases). From germline, CDR1 is SGHVS and CDR2 FQNEAQ. V was cut by 0 bases and J by 5 bases, with 14 bases left in between. The length of the CDR3 is 16 residues. The CDR3 region is CASSLAATRGDNEQFF. The CDR3 DNA is TGTGCCAGCAGCTTAGCTGCGACAAGGGGCGACAATGAGCAGTTCTTC.

The chain recombines TRBV19 with TRBJ2-3, with D possibly TRBD2 on 6 matching bases. The CDR3 totals 15 residues. Trimming took off 7 bases at V and 2 bases at J, with 16 bases between the two ends. The germline gives CDR1 LNHDA, CDR2 SQIVND (reference sequence). The CDR3 DNA sequence: TGTGCCAGTACCGCGGGGAACTTCCCCACAGATACGCAGTATTTT. The encoded protein is CASTAGNFPTDTQYF.

CDR3 bases: TGTGCCAGCAGCCCTGCTGCAGGGTTGGGGTATGGCTACACCTTC. It is translated as CASSPAAGLGYGYTF. The chain uses TRBV7-9 and TRBJ1-2; TRBD1 might be the D (5 bases). Germline assignment: CDR1 SEHNR and CDR2 FQNEAQ (reference sequence). The CDR3 sequence is 15 residues long. V lost 5 bases, J lost 5 bases, and 18 bases lay in between.

The V gene is TRBV28, the J gene TRBJ2-4; D call uncertain. The CDR3 has 16 amino acids. Germline lookup yields CDR1 MDHEN and CDR2 SYDVKM. V gave up 0 bases and J gave up 5 bases, with 14 bases separating them. CDR3 bases: TGTGCCAGCAGTTTATGGTCCTCAGGCAGTCAAAACATTCAGTACTTC. It encodes CASSLWSSGSQNIQYF.